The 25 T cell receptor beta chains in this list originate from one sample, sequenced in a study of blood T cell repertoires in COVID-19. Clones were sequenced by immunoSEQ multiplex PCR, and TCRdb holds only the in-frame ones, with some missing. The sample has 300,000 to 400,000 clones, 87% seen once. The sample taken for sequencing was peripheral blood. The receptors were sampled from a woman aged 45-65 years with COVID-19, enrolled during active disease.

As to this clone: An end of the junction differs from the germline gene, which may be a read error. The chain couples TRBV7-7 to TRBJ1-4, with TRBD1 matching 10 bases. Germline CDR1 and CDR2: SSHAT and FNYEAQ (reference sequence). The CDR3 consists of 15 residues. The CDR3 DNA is TGTGCTAGCAGCGATGGACAGGGGGGGATGGAAAAACTGTTTTTT. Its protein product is CASSDGQGGMEKLFF.

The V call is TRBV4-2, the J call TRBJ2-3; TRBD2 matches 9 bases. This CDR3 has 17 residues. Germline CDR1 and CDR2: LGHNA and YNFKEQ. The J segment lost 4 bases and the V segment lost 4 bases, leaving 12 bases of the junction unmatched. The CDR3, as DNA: TGTGCCAGCAGCCCCAAAACTGGCGGGAGGGACCCAGATACGCAGTATTTT. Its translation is CASSPKTGGRDPDTQYF.

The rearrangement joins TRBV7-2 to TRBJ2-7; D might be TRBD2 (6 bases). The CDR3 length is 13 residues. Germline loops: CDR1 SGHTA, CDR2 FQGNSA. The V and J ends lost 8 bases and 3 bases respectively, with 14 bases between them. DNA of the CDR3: TGTGCCAGCTCGGTGGGGGGAGGCTACGAGCAGTACTTC. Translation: CASSVGGGYEQYF.

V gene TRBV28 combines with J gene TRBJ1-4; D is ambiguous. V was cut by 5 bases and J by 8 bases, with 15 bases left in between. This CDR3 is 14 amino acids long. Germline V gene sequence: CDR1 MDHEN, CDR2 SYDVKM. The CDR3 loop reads CASSTLVGGEKLFF. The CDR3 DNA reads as TGTGCCAGCAGTACGCTCGTCGGCGGGGAAAAACTGTTTTTT. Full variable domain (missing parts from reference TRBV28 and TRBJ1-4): DVKVTQSSRYLVKRTGEKVFLECVQDMDHENMFWYRQDPGLGLRLIYFSYDVKMKEKGDIPEGYSVSREKKERFSLILESASTNQTSMYLCASSTLVGGEKLFFGSGTQLSVL.

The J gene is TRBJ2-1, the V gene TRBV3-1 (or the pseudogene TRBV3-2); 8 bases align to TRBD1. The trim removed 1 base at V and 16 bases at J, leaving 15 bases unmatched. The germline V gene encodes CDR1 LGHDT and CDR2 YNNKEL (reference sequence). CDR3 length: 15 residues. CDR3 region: CASSQVLVQGVSQFF. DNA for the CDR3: TGTGCCAGCAGCCAAGTATTGGTACAGGGGGTTTCCCAATTCTTC.

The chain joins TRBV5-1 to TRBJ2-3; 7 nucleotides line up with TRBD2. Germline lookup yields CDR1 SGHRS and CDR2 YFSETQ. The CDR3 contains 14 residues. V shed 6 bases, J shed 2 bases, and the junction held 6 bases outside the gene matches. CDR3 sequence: CASTSGENTDTQYF. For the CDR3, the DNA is TGCGCCAGCACCAGCGGGGAAAACACAGATACGCAGTATTTT.

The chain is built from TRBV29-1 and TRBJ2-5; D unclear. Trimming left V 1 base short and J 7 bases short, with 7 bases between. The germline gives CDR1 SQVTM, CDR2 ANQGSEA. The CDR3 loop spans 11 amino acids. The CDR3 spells CSVEVAGTQYF. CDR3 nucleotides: TGCAGCGTTGAAGTAGCTGGGACCCAGTACTTC. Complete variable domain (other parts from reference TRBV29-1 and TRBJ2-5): SAVISQKPSRDICQRGTSLTIQCQVDSQVTMMFWYRQQPGQSLTLIATANQGSEATYESGFVIDKFPISRPNLTFSTLTVSNMSPEDSSIYLCSVEVAGTQYFGPGTRLLVL.

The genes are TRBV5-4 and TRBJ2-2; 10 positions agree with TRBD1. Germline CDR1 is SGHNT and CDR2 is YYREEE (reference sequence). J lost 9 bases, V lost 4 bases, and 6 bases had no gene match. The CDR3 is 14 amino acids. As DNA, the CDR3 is TGTGCCAGCAGCCCCGACAGGGGGCGTTGGGAGCTGTTTTTT. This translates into CASSPDRGRWELFF.

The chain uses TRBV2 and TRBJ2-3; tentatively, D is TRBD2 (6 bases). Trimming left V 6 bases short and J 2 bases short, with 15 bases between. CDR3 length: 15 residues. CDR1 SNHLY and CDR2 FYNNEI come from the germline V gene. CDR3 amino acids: CASSSAGLFTDTQYF. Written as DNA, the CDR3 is TGTGCCAGCAGCTCAGCGGGCCTTTTCACAGATACGCAGTATTTT.

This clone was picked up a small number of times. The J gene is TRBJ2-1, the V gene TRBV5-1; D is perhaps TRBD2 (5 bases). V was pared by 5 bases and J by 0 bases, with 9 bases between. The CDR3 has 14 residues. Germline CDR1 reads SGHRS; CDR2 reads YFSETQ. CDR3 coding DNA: TGCGCCAGCAGGGTACGGGACTCCTACAATGAGCAGTTCTTC. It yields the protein CASRVRDSYNEQFF.

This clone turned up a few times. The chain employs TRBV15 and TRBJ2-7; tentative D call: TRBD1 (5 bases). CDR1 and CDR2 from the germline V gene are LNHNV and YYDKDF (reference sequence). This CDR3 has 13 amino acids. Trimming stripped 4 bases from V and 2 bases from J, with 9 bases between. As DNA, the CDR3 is TGTGCCACCAGCATCCAGGGCCCCTACGAGCAGTACTTC. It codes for CATSIQGPYEQYF.

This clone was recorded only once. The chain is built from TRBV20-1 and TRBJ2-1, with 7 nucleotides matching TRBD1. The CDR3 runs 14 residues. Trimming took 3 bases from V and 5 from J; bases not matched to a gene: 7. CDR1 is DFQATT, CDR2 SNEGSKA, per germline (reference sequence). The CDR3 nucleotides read TGCAGTGCTAGTACCTGGGACAGCCACAATGAGCAGTTCTTC. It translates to CSASTWDSHNEQFF.

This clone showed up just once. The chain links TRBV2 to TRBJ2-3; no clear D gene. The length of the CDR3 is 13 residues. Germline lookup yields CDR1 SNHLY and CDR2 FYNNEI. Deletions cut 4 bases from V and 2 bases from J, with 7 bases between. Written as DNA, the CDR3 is TGTGCCAGCAGTGTGTACACCACAGATACGCAGTATTTT. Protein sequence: CASSVYTTDTQYF.

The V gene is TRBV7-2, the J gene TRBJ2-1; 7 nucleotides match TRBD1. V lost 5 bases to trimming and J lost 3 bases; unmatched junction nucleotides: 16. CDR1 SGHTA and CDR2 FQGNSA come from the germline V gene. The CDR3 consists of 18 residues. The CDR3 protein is CASSSTEDRVLGYNEQFF. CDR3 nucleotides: TGTGCCAGCAGCAGCACCGAAGACAGGGTCCTGGGCTACAATGAGCAGTTCTTC.

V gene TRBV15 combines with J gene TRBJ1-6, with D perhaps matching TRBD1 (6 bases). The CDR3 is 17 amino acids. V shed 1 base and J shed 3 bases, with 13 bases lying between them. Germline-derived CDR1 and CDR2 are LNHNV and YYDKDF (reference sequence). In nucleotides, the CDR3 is TGTGCCACCAGCAGAGGTGGGGCAGGGGACTATAATTCACCCCTCCACTTT. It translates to CATSRGGAGDYNSPLHF.

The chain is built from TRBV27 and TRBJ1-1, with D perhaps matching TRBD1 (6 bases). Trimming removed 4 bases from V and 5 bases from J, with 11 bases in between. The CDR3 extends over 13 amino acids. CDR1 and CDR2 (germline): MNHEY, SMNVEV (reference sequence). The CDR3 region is CASSSQGLTEAFF. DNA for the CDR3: TGTGCCAGCAGTTCACAGGGATTGACTGAAGCTTTCTTT.

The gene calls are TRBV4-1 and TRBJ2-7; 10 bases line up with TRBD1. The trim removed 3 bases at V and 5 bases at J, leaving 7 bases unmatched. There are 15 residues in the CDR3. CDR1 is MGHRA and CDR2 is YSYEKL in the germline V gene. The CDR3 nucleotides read TGCGCCAGCAGCCAGAAACGTGGGACAGGGGACGAGCAGTACTTC. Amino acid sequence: CASSQKRGTGDEQYF.

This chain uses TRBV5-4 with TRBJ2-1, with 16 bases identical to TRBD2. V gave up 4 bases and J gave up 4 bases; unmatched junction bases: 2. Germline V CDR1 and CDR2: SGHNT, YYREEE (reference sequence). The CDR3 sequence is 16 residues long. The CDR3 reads CASSGGLAGGYNEQFF. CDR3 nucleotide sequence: TGTGCCAGCAGCGGGGGACTAGCGGGAGGGTACAATGAGCAGTTCTTC.

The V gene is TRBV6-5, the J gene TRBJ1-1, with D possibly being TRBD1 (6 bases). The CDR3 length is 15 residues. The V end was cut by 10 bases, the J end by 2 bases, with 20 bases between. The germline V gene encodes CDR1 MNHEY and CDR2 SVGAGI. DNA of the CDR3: TGTGCCAACCGTCAGAGCGGACAGACCAACACTGAAGCTTTCTTT. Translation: CANRQSGQTNTEAFF.

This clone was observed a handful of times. The CDR3 loop is CASSTGDTSNEKLFF. CDR3 in DNA: TGTGCCAGTAGTACCGGGGACACTTCTAATGAAAAACTGTTTTTT. The gene calls are TRBV19 and TRBJ1-4; a weak D match, TRBD1 (6 bases). Trimming took off 4 bases at V and 3 bases at J, with 12 bases between the two ends. The CDR3 covers 15 residues. Germline V gives CDR1 LNHDA, CDR2 SQIVND (reference sequence).

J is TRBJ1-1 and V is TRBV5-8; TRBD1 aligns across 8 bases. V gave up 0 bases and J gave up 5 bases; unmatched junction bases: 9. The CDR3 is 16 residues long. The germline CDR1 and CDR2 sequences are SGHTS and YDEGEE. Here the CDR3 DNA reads TGTGCCAGCAGCTTGGTGGCAGGGGGCGCGTGGACTGAAGCTTTCTTT. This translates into CASSLVAGGAWTEAFF.

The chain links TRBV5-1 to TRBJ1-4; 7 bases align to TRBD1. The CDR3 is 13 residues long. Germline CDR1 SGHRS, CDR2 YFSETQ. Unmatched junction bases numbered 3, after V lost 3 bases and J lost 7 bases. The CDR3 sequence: CASSYYRGEKLFF. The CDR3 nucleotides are TGCGCCAGCAGCTACTACAGGGGTGAAAAACTGTTTTTT.

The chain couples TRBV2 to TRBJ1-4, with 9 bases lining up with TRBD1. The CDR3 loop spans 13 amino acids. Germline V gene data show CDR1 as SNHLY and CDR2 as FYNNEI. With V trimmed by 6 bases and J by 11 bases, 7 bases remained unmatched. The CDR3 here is CASSRDRDPKLFF. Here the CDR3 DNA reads TGTGCCAGCAGCCGGGACAGGGATCCTAAACTGTTTTTT.

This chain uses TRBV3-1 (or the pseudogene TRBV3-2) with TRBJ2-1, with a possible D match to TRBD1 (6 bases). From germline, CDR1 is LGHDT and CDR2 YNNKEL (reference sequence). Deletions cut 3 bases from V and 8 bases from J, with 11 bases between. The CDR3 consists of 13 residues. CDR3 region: CASSQGARDEQFF. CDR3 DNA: TGTGCCAGCAGCCAGGGGGCGAGAGATGAGCAGTTCTTC.

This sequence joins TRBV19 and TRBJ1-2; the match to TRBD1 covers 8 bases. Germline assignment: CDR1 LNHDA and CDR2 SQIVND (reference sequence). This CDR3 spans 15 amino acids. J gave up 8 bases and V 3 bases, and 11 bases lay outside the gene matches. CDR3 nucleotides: TGTGCCAGTAGTATGTCCGGACAGGGAAGAGGAGGCTACACCTTC. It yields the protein CASSMSGQGRGGYTF.